The 10 T cell receptor beta chains in this list originate from one sample, sequenced in a study of control samples from healthy donors and cancer patients. Method: immunoSEQ multiplex PCR; TCRdb's copy keeps in-frame clones and lacks some. The profile shows 20,000 to 30,000 clones, roughly four fifths of them singletons. Sequenced: PBMCs. The receptors shown here come from a man in his fifties or sixties with colorectal cancer.

This clone was found a few times. This chain uses TRBV10-1 with TRBJ2-5, with D perhaps given as TRBD1 or TRBD2 (5 bases each). Trimming pared 4 bases from V and 5 bases from J, leaving 14 bases between. The CDR3 length is 14 residues. Germline lookup yields CDR1 WNHNN and CDR2 SYGVQD (reference sequence). The CDR3 here is CASSGGGRGETQYF. The CDR3 DNA reads as TGCGCCAGCAGTGGGGGCGGAAGAGGGGAGACCCAGTACTTC.

This clone has just a few counts. This sequence joins TRBV7-9 and TRBJ1-5, with 9 nucleotides matching TRBD1. The CDR3 spans 14 residues. Germline-derived CDR1 and CDR2 are SEHNR and FQNEAQ (reference sequence). Trimming cost V 6 bases and J 5 bases; bases outside gene matches: 5. CDR3 sequence (DNA): TGTGCCAGCAGTCCACAGGGGGCCGATCAGCCCCAGCATTTT. This translates into CASSPQGADQPQHF.

The chain couples TRBV19 to TRBJ1-5; TRBD1 matches at 7 bases. Germline values: CDR1 LNHDA, CDR2 SQIVND (reference sequence). The CDR3 totals 15 residues. The trim removed 6 bases at V and 0 bases at J, leaving 5 bases unmatched. The CDR3 loop is CASRLQGYSNQPQHF. In DNA, the CDR3 is TGTGCCAGTAGACTACAGGGGTATAGCAATCAGCCCCAGCATTTT.

This chain connects TRBV7-2 to TRBJ1-3; tentative D call: TRBD1 (5 bases). V was trimmed by 1 base and J by 0 bases, leaving 13 bases between them. The germline V gene encodes CDR1 SGHTA and CDR2 FQGNSA. This CDR3 is 17 amino acids long. The CDR3 DNA follows: TGTGCCAGCAGCTTAGATGGCAGGGTGGACTCTGGAAACACCATATATTTT. It is translated as CASSLDGRVDSGNTIYF.

The V gene is TRBV12-3 or TRBV12-4, the J gene TRBJ2-2; D is unresolved. Trimming took 5 bases from V and 3 from J, leaving 7 bases between them. CDR3 length equals 13 residues. CDR3 region: CASSRPDTGELFF. DNA of the CDR3: TGTGCCAGCAGTCGTCCGGACACCGGGGAGCTGTTTTTT.

J is TRBJ1-2 and V is TRBV18, with a tentative D call TRBD1 (6 bases). CDR3 size: 13 residues. Per germline, CDR1 KGHSH and CDR2 LQKENI. The germline V and J ends were trimmed by 2 bases and 8 bases, with 12 bases remaining between them. The DNA of the CDR3 is TGTGCCAGCTCACCAAGGGGGACGGAAGGCTACACCTTC. Translated, it gives CASSPRGTEGYTF.

This clone has a handful of counts. The gene calls are TRBV10-3 and TRBJ2-1; D might be TRBD2 (5 bases). CDR3 size: 14 residues. Germline-derived CDR1 and CDR2 are ENHRY and SYGVKD. Trimming pared 9 bases from V and 4 bases from J, leaving 16 bases between. The CDR3 DNA follows: TGTGCCATTCAATACTCGGAGGTATACAATGAGCAGTTCTTC. Translating it yields CAIQYSEVYNEQFF.

The rearrangement links TRBV5-6 to TRBJ1-1; D is perhaps TRBD1 (6 bases). The CDR3 consists of 13 residues. CDR1 SGHDT and CDR2 YYEEEE come from the germline V gene. V was shortened by 0 bases and J by 4 bases, with 7 bases between the two germline ends. CDR3 in amino acids: CASSLGQATEAFF. In DNA form, the CDR3 reads TGTGCCAGCAGCTTGGGACAGGCCACTGAAGCTTTCTTT. The full variable domain, with the rest looked up from reference TRBV5-6 and TRBJ1-1, is DAGVTQSPTHLIKTRGQQVTLRCSPKSGHDTVSWYQQALGQGPQFIFQYYEEEERQRGNFPDRFSGHQFPNYSSELNVNALLLGDSALYLCASSLGQATEAFFGQGTRLTVV.

The J gene is TRBJ2-7, the V gene TRBV5-1, with D possibly being TRBD1 or TRBD2 (5 bases each). Trimming stripped 4 bases from V and 4 bases from J, with 18 bases between. From germline, CDR1 is SGHRS and CDR2 YFSETQ. The CDR3 runs 15 residues. The chain's CDR3 is CASSPGLGESYEQYF. CDR3 bases: TGCGCCAGCAGCCCCGGCCTAGGGGAGTCGTACGAGCAGTACTTC.

The genes are TRBV7-2 and TRBJ1-1, with D perhaps matching TRBD1 (5 bases). Germline V CDR1 and CDR2: SGHTA, FQGNSA. Trimming stripped 2 bases from V and 6 bases from J, with 16 bases between. The CDR3 runs 15 residues. CDR3 DNA: TGTGCCAGCAGCTTATATCGGGGACCCGGCGCTGAAGCTTTCTTT. Encoded protein: CASSLYRGPGAEAFF.